These 18 T cell receptor beta chains came from one sample sequenced in a study of CD8+CD57+ T cells in acquired aplastic anemia. Genomic DNA constituted the template upon which TCR beta VDJ and CDR3 profiling was performed. TCRdb passed the reads through MiXCR, listing each CDR3 protein once. This table holds some 170,000 distinct CDR3 sequences, roughly 48% found once. The sequenced patients had an expansion of CD8+CD57+ cells seen by flow cytometry. The sample taken for sequencing was sorted CD4+, CD8+, or CD8+CD57+ T cells (not recorded which) from PBMCs. These receptors were taken from a human donor with aplastic anemia.

This clonotype was counted ten times or more. The chain links TRBV12-3 or TRBV12-4 to TRBJ1-2; maybe TRBD1 (6 bases). The V end was cut by 5 bases, the J end by 5 bases, with 15 bases between. There are 14 residues in the CDR3. The CDR3 spells CASSPRTETYGYTF. The DNA of the CDR3 is TGTGCCAGCAGTCCTAGGACAGAGACGTATGGCTACACCTTC.

This clonotype was found many times. This chain uses TRBV4-1 with TRBJ1-6; 9 nucleotides align to TRBD1. Germline V gives CDR1 MGHRA, CDR2 YSYEKL. Trimming removed 4 bases from V and 9 bases from J; junction bases left unmatched: 13. This CDR3 has 17 residues. Written as DNA, the CDR3 is TGCGCCAGCAGCCTCTGGGGCGGGGACAGGGATATTTCACCCCTCCACTTT. Translating gives CASSLWGGDRDISPLHF.

This clonotype occurred many times. The V gene is TRBV4-1, the J gene TRBJ1-6; a weak D match, TRBD1 (6 bases). CDR1 is MGHRA and CDR2 is YSYEKL in the germline V gene. The CDR3 has 18 residues. V gave up 0 bases and J gave up 0 bases, with 12 bases separating them. The CDR3 is CASSQDGGRGSYNSPLHF. CDR3 sequence (DNA): TGCGCCAGCAGCCAAGATGGGGGCAGGGGCTCCTATAATTCACCCCTCCACTTT.

The V gene is TRBV20-1, the J gene TRBJ1-5; TRBD1 matches 7 bases. This CDR3 has 14 residues. Germline V lookup: CDR1 DFQATT, CDR2 SNEGSKA (reference sequence). The V gene end was trimmed by 1 base and the J gene end by 5 bases; junction bases not matched to a gene: 5. Here the CDR3 reads CSARGTGVYQPQHF. In nucleotides, the CDR3 is TGCAGTGCTAGAGGAACAGGGGTGTATCAGCCCCAGCATTTT.

J is TRBJ2-7 and V is TRBV25-1, with no clear D. V was pared by 1 base and J by 4 bases, with 5 bases between. Looked up from germline, CDR1 is MGHDK and CDR2 is SYGVNS. The CDR3 covers 12 residues. The CDR3, as DNA: TGTGCCAGCAGTGAATTTTGGTACGAGCAGTACTTC. It encodes CASSEFWYEQYF.

This clonotype has a count of ten or more. J is TRBJ2-7 and V is TRBV10-2; D is unclear. V lost 2 bases and J lost 4, with 3 bases in between. This CDR3 spans 11 amino acids. The germline CDR1 and CDR2 sequences are WSHSY and SAAADI. The CDR3 DNA is TGCGCCAGCAGTGAGGGATACGAGCAGTACTTC. This encodes CASSEGYEQYF.

This sequence joins TRBV15 and TRBJ2-1, with 10 bases lining up with TRBD2. V lost 6 bases to trimming and J lost 3 bases; unmatched junction nucleotides: 11. Germline V CDR1 and CDR2: LNHNV, YYDKDF (reference sequence). This CDR3 contains 17 residues. The CDR3 reads CATRGASGSTNYNEQFF. The CDR3, as DNA: TGTGCCACCAGGGGGGCTAGCGGGAGTACAAACTACAATGAGCAGTTCTTC.

Ten or more counts support this clonotype. This CDR3 is CSATRRSEKLFF. The CDR3 DNA follows: TGCAGTGCGACCAGGAGGTCTGAAAAACTGTTTTTT. The chain combines TRBV20-1 with TRBJ1-4; D gene ambiguous. V lost 6 bases, J lost 7 bases, and 12 bases lay in between. The germline V gene has CDR1 DFQATT and CDR2 SNEGSKA (reference sequence). The CDR3 consists of 12 residues.

This chain connects TRBV15 to TRBJ2-5; 9 bases are a match to TRBD1. CDR1 is LNHNV and CDR2 is YYDKDF in the germline V gene (reference sequence). The V gene end was trimmed by 3 bases and the J gene end by 4 bases; junction bases not matched to a gene: 9. The CDR3 runs 16 residues. Here the CDR3 reads CATSRAGQGTAETQYF. The CDR3 DNA follows: TGTGCCACCAGCAGGGCCGGACAGGGGACGGCAGAGACCCAGTACTTC.

This clonotype has a count of ten or more. The chain joins TRBV5-1 to TRBJ2-1; 8 nucleotides line up with TRBD1. The germline V gene encodes CDR1 SGHRS and CDR2 YFSETQ. V was clipped by 2 bases and J by 3 bases; unmatched bases: 4. The CDR3 runs 15 residues. CDR3 sequence (DNA): TGCGCCAGCAGCTTAGGACAGGGATACTACAATGAGCAGTTCTTC. It is translated as CASSLGQGYYNEQFF.

This clonotype was observed many times. This chain joins TRBV3-1 and TRBJ1-1; D perhaps matches TRBD1 (5 bases). This CDR3 region has 15 residues. V lost 4 bases and J 0 bases, leaving 12 bases between the germline ends. Germline V CDR1 and CDR2: LGHDT, YNNKEL (reference sequence). CDR3 sequence: CASSRTGNMNTEAFF. For the CDR3, the DNA is TGTGCCAGCAGCCGAACAGGAAACATGAACACTGAAGCTTTCTTT.

This clonotype was picked up a small number of times. V and J are TRBV19 and TRBJ2-1; D is unresolved. Deletions cut 4 bases from V and 11 bases from J, with 18 bases between. The germline V gene encodes CDR1 LNHDA and CDR2 SQIVND (reference sequence). The CDR3 runs 14 residues. The CDR3 is CASSKPGLEMKQFF. CDR3 bases: TGTGCCAGTAGTAAACCGGGCCTGGAAATGAAGCAGTTCTTC.

The J gene is TRBJ1-2, the V gene TRBV10-3; D gene ambiguous. With 1 base removed from V and 8 bases from J, the gap between germline ends came to 8 bases. Germline V gene sequence: CDR1 ENHRY, CDR2 SYGVKD. The CDR3 totals 12 residues. CDR3 bases: TGTGCCATCAGTGAGTATAGTAGCGGCTACACCTTC. Translating it yields CAISEYSSGYTF.

In its sample, this clonotype was seen a few times. The V call is TRBV20-1, the J call TRBJ2-4, with a weak D call TRBD2 (5 bases). The CDR3 spans 16 residues. Trimming cost V 0 bases and J 1 base, with 13 bases left between them. Per the germline V gene, CDR1 is DFQATT and CDR2 is SNEGSKA (reference sequence). CDR3 sequence (DNA): TGCAGTGCTAGAGATGAGGTAACGGGGGCCAAAAACATTCAGTACTTC. Translating gives CSARDEVTGAKNIQYF.

This chain links TRBV20-1 with TRBJ1-1, with D unclear. This CDR3 contains 14 residues. The germline V gene encodes CDR1 DFQATT and CDR2 SNEGSKA (reference sequence). V lost 0 bases to trimming and J lost 2 bases, with 10 bases between them. The CDR3 sequence: CSARDGRVNTEAFF. For the CDR3, the DNA is TGCAGTGCTAGAGATGGTAGAGTAAACACTGAAGCTTTCTTT.

The chain employs TRBV19 and TRBJ1-2; tentatively, D is TRBD1 (6 bases). In germline, CDR1 is LNHDA, CDR2 SQIVND (reference sequence). CDR3 length: 17 amino acids. V was shortened by 3 bases and J by 4 bases, with 21 bases between the two germline ends. The CDR3 spells CASSIRYGAGAGYGYTF. In nucleotides, the CDR3 is TGTGCCAGTAGTATTAGGTATGGGGCGGGGGCCGGCTATGGCTACACCTTC.

This clonotype was seen many times. This rearrangement joins TRBV20-1 to TRBJ2-5, with 14 positions matching TRBD2. The CDR3 runs to 17 residues. V gave up 1 base and J gave up 5 bases; unmatched junction bases: 9. Looked up from germline, CDR1 is DFQATT and CDR2 is SNEGSKA (reference sequence). In DNA, the CDR3 is TGCAGTGCTAGAGTCCCGGGACTAGCGGGGGCTAGCGAGACCCAGTACTTC. Protein product: CSARVPGLAGASETQYF.

The chain employs TRBV6-2 or TRBV6-3 and TRBJ2-5, with D unclear. Germline CDR1 is MNHEY and CDR2 is SVGEGT. This CDR3 has 14 amino acids. Trimming shortened V by 2 bases and J by 9 bases, and 16 bases separated the two germline ends. Here the CDR3 reads CASSYPTESSSQYF. The CDR3 nucleotides are TGTGCCAGCAGTTACCCTACCGAGAGTTCGTCCCAGTACTTC.